This TCR beta chain derives from a study of graft-versus-host responses after intestinal transplantation. The ends were cut back, 7 bases at V and 2 bases at J, with 15 bases in the middle. Germline-derived CDR1 and CDR2 are SGHTA and FQGNSA. The CDR3 length is 15 residues. The sample holds a few counts of this clone. Investigators treated the graft tissue so that it released intraepithelial and lamina propria lymphocytes. This table comes from immunoSEQ multiplex PCR, and its TCRdb copy is limited to in-frame clones, with some not included. The data show some 14,000 clones, with around 70% seen just once and over 20% held by the top ten.

The source material was ileum tissue, sampled approximately 780 days after intestinal transplantation. This receptor was taken from a human patient who received an intestinal transplant, so some T cells may come from the graft donor. This chain links TRBV7-2 with TRBJ1-5; TRBD1 is a possible D gene (5 bases). The CDR3: CASTQTPTGNQPQHF. The CDR3 DNA follows: TGTGCCAGCACCCAAACCCCGACAGGCAATCAGCCCCAGCATTTT.